Listed here are 22 T cell receptor beta chains from one sample, sequenced in a study of cytomegalovirus exposure and HLA in healthy donors (dated by TCRdb to 2016 to 2017). The library was built by means of the immunoSEQ multiplex PCR assay. The source is immuneACCESS, and TCRdb retained only in-frame sequences with V and J called. Part of the clones is not carried over; for the studies checked, unresolved V genes explain less than half of this, and the remainder is unexplained. The table for this sample lists approximately 220,000 clones; approximately 88% of them were counted only once. Over 13% of the sample is taken by the ten largest. The specimen sequenced was PBMCs. Receptor source: a woman aged 30 to 39 in good health and CMV-seropositive.

This chain links TRBV15 with TRBJ2-1, with D possibly matching TRBD2 (6 bases). The V end was cut by 0 bases, the J end by 1 base, with 10 bases between. Germline V gene sequence: CDR1 LNHNV, CDR2 YYDKDF (reference sequence). This CDR3 has 16 residues. The CDR3 DNA follows: TGTGCCACCAGCAGAGATTTAGCGGAGTCCTACAATGAGCAGTTCTTC. Translation: CATSRDLAESYNEQFF.

The chain couples TRBV14 to TRBJ1-4; D perhaps matches TRBD1 (5 bases). This CDR3 region has 15 residues. CDR1 is SGHDN and CDR2 is FVKESK in the germline V gene. With 4 bases removed from V and 7 bases from J, the gap between germline ends came to 16 bases. CDR3 in amino acids: CASSLTQGVGEKLFF. Here the CDR3 DNA reads TGTGCCAGCAGCCTAACCCAGGGAGTCGGTGAAAAACTGTTTTTT.

The chain joins TRBV6-5 to TRBJ1-2; D remains ambiguous. From germline, CDR1 is MNHEY and CDR2 SVGAGI. This CDR3 spans 14 amino acids. With 4 bases removed from V and 8 bases from J, the gap between germline ends came to 17 bases. The CDR3 DNA is TGTGCCAGCAGTTCACGACAAACCACCGTCGGCTACACCTTC. Its protein product is CASSSRQTTVGYTF.

V is TRBV15 and J is TRBJ1-4; possible D gene TRBD1, 5 bases. The CDR3 length is 11 residues. V shed 1 base and J shed 12 bases, with 6 bases lying between them. Per the germline V gene, CDR1 is LNHNV and CDR2 is YYDKDF (reference sequence). CDR3 residues: CATSRGGELFF. DNA for the CDR3: TGTGCCACCAGCAGAGGAGGGGAACTGTTTTTT.

The gene calls are TRBV25-1 and TRBJ1-1; TRBD1 might be the D (5 bases). This CDR3 has 13 residues. Trimming took 3 bases from V and 3 from J, leaving 8 bases between them. Germline-derived CDR1 and CDR2 are MGHDK and SYGVNS. The CDR3 nucleotides are TGTGCCAGCAGTGACGGACACTACACTGAAGCTTTCTTT. Translation: CASSDGHYTEAFF.

This clone was detected a few times. The V call is TRBV7-3, the J call TRBJ2-5, with D possibly being TRBD2 (5 bases). CDR1 and CDR2 (germline): SGHTA, FQGTGA. The CDR3 sequence is 13 residues long. The ends were cut back, 4 bases at V and 2 bases at J, with 8 bases in the middle. CDR3 nucleotide sequence: TGTGCCAGCAGCTCGGGGTCTCAAGAGACCCAGTACTTC. Protein: CASSSGSQETQYF.

The rearrangement links TRBV5-1 to TRBJ1-2; no clear D gene. The CDR3 runs to 11 residues. The V end was cut by 5 bases, the J end by 8 bases, with 10 bases between. In germline, CDR1 is SGHRS, CDR2 YFSETQ. CDR3 DNA: TGCGCCAGCAGGGAGTACGGGGGCTACACCTTC. Translated, it gives CASREYGGYTF.

The J gene is TRBJ2-7, the V gene TRBV4-3; D gene uncertain. CDR3 length: 14 residues. V dropped 5 bases and J dropped 0 bases, with 11 bases sitting between them. CDR1 and CDR2 (germline): LGHNA, YSLEER. CDR3 nucleotides: TGCGCCAGCAGCTCCCGGACCAGCTCCTACGAGCAGTACTTC. Translated, it gives CASSSRTSSYEQYF.

This chain uses TRBV5-1 with TRBJ1-1, with 7 bases aligning to TRBD1. The CDR3 is made up of 16 amino acids. V gave up 0 bases and J gave up 1 base; unmatched junction bases: 6. CDR1 and CDR2 (germline): SGHRS, YFSETQ. In DNA, the CDR3 is TGCGCCAGCAGCTTGGGACAGACAGGGTCGAACACTGAAGCTTTCTTT. Protein product: CASSLGQTGSNTEAFF.

This chain joins TRBV11-2 and TRBJ1-2; D ambiguous. CDR1 is SGHAT and CDR2 is FQNNGV in the germline V gene. This CDR3 region has 14 residues. Between the trimmed V and J ends, which lost 1 base and 2 bases, there was a span of 8 bases. In nucleotides, the CDR3 is TGTGCCAGCAGCTTAGTCAGTCCCAACTATGGCTACACCTTC. It codes for CASSLVSPNYGYTF.

The chain recombines TRBV6-5 with TRBJ2-1, with 8 bases lining up with TRBD2. The CDR3 loop spans 13 amino acids. Germline CDR1 is MNHEY and CDR2 is SVGAGI. The J segment lost 6 bases and the V segment lost 9 bases, leaving 7 bases of the junction unmatched. The CDR3 DNA sequence: TGTGCCAGTTACGAGCGGGAGCGCAATGAGCAGTTCTTC. This encodes CASYERERNEQFF.

The chain is built from TRBV5-1 and TRBJ2-7; 10 bases map to TRBD2. J was trimmed by 5 bases and V by 2 bases; bases with no gene match: 7. The CDR3 extends over 15 amino acids. Germline CDR1 SGHRS, CDR2 YFSETQ. The CDR3 here is CASSLGLAGVNEQYF. The CDR3 DNA sequence: TGCGCCAGCAGCTTAGGGCTAGCGGGAGTAAACGAGCAGTACTTC. Complete variable domain (other parts from reference TRBV5-1 and TRBJ2-7): KAGVTQTPRYLIKTRGQQVTLSCSPISGHRSVSWYQQTPGQGLQFLFEYFSETQRNKGNFPGRFSGRQFSNSRSEMNVSTLELGDSALYLCASSLGLAGVNEQYFGPGTRLTVT.

This chain connects TRBV7-2 to TRBJ1-5; 9 nucleotides match TRBD1. Per germline, CDR1 SGHTA and CDR2 FQGNSA. There are 14 residues in the CDR3. V dropped 1 base and J dropped 9; count of bases not matched to a gene: 4. In DNA, the CDR3 is TGTGCCAGCAGCTTAGGGACAGGGGTCGGGCCCCAGCATTTT. As protein: CASSLGTGVGPQHF.

This clone is a singleton in its sample. This chain joins TRBV19 and TRBJ1-1; weak D call: TRBD1 (6 bases). Looked up from germline, CDR1 is LNHDA and CDR2 is SQIVND (reference sequence). The CDR3 extends over 14 amino acids. V was trimmed by 4 bases and J by 0 bases, leaving 9 bases between them. The CDR3 coding sequence is TGTGCCAGTAGTACGGGACACCTGAACACTGAAGCTTTCTTT. Its translation: CASSTGHLNTEAFF.

The J gene is TRBJ2-1, the V gene TRBV4-1; D remains ambiguous. Germline values: CDR1 MGHRA, CDR2 YSYEKL. This CDR3 comprises 13 residues. With 0 bases removed from V and 10 bases from J, the gap between germline ends came to 10 bases. The CDR3 region has the DNA TGCGCCAGCAGCCAAGATCCGTTTTTAGAGCAGTTCTTC. Translation gives CASSQDPFLEQFF.

The chain combines TRBV29-1 with TRBJ2-7, with a weak D call TRBD2 (5 bases). The CDR3 loop spans 13 amino acids. Germline CDR1 SQVTM, CDR2 ANQGSEA. The V gene lost 6 bases and the J gene lost 2 bases, with 14 bases spanning the gap. The CDR3 sequence is CSVLTGTAYEQYF. CDR3 DNA sequence: TGCAGCGTGTTGACGGGAACAGCCTACGAGCAGTACTTC.

This clone has just one count. The sample has other DNA sequences that encode this CDR3 too. The CDR3 nucleotides read TGTGCCAGCAGCGTAGCTGGGGACAGCTACAATGAGCAGTTCTTC. Residues: CASSVAGDSYNEQFF. The rearrangement joins TRBV9 to TRBJ2-1; 7 nucleotides align to TRBD1. CDR1 and CDR2 from the germline V gene are SGDLS and YYNGEE. With V trimmed by 0 bases and J by 3 bases, 3 bases remained unmatched. The CDR3 length is 15 residues.

The chain has TRBV19 and TRBJ2-6, with no clear D. CDR3 length: 17 amino acids. V was pared by 3 bases and J by 0 bases, with 12 bases between. Germline-derived CDR1 and CDR2 are LNHDA and SQIVND (reference sequence). The CDR3 loop reads CASSIQPSYSGANVLTF. CDR3 nucleotide sequence: TGTGCCAGTAGTATCCAGCCTTCTTACTCTGGGGCCAACGTCCTGACTTTC.

The gene calls are TRBV9 and TRBJ2-3; D gene unclear. This CDR3 is 13 amino acids long. The V end was cut by 0 bases, the J end by 3 bases, with 5 bases between. The germline V gene encodes CDR1 SGDLS and CDR2 YYNGEE. The CDR3 DNA is TGTGCCAGCAGCGTAGCCATTACAGATACGCAGTATTTT. Its translation: CASSVAITDTQYF.

The V and J genes are TRBV27 and TRBJ2-1; D may be TRBD2 (6 bases). Looked up from germline, CDR1 is MNHEY and CDR2 is SMNVEV (reference sequence). The CDR3 totals 15 residues. Trimming took 4 bases from V and 8 from J, leaving 18 bases between them. The CDR3 DNA follows: TGTGCCAGCAGTTATCGCTACGGGAGAGGGGATGAGCAGTTCTTC. It yields the protein CASSYRYGRGDEQFF.

This chain links TRBV7-2 with TRBJ2-1, with TRBD1 identical over 7 bases. CDR3 size: 16 residues. The V and J ends lost 0 bases and 1 base, in that order; junction bases with no gene match: 3. Per germline, CDR1 SGHTA and CDR2 FQGNSA. As DNA, the CDR3 is TGTGCCAGCAGCTTAGCCGGGACAGAGTCCTACAATGAGCAGTTCTTC. Protein sequence: CASSLAGTESYNEQFF.

This rearrangement joins TRBV30 to TRBJ2-2; TRBD2 aligns across 7 bases. Looked up from germline, CDR1 is GTSNPN and CDR2 is SVGIG (reference sequence). V lost 3 bases and J lost 4; bases outside the gene matches: 11. The CDR3 is 16 residues long. This chain's CDR3 is CAWREDPGRGTGELFF. The CDR3 DNA reads as TGTGCCTGGAGAGAGGATCCGGGGAGGGGCACCGGGGAGCTGTTTTTT. The full variable domain, rest sourced from reference TRBV30 and TRBJ2-2, is SQTIHQWPATLVQPVGSPLSLECTVEGTSNPNLYWYRQAAGRGLQLLFYSVGIGQISSEVPQNLSASRPQDRQFILSSKKLLLSDSGFYLCAWREDPGRGTGELFFGEGSRLTVL.